The next 32 T cell receptor beta chains were all read from a single sample in a study of T-cell reconstitution after alpha-beta-depleted transplantation in children. TCRbeta library preparation incorporated unique molecular identifiers. TCRdb recomputed calls from the PCR reads with MiXCR, one row per CDR3 protein. The sample carries some 830,000 distinct CDR3 sequences, approximately 15% recorded once. The sample consisted of PBMCs, mostly from graft donor cells, taken 360 days after TCRalphabeta/CD19-depleted stem cell transplant. The receptor set was obtained from a male patient younger than 18 who had a stem cell transplant for acute lymphoblastic leukemia, so the T cells may come from the graft donor.

With respect to this clonotype: An end of the junction does not agree with germline; a read error may underlie this. The chain couples TRBV5-6 to TRBJ2-5; no clear D. The CDR3 extends over 12 amino acids. The germline CDR1 and CDR2 sequences are SGHDT and YYEEEE. This CDR3 reads CASSLVQGAGAF. DNA of the CDR3: TGTGCCAGCAGCTTGGTTCAAGGCGCCGGCGCCTTC. The variable domain in full, with the rest retrieved from reference TRBV5-6 and TRBJ2-5, is DAGVTQSPTHLIKTRGQQVTLRCSPKSGHDTVSWYQQALGQGPQFIFQYYEEEERQRGNFPDRFSGHQFPNYSSELNVNALLLGDSALYLCASSLVQGAGAFGPGTRLLVL.

This clonotype was observed many times. Written as DNA, the CDR3 is TGTGCCGCCCCCCAGGGGCGGGATGCAGATACGCAGTATTTT. It yields the protein CAAPQGRDADTQYF. The chain is built from TRBV12-3 or TRBV12-4 and TRBJ2-3, with D perhaps matching TRBD1 or TRBD2 (6 bases each). V lost 11 bases and J lost 4, with 19 bases in between. This CDR3 is 14 amino acids long.

A word on this clonotype: A much bigger clone sits one base away, suggesting this may be a read error. The chain carries TRBV6-1 and TRBJ2-1; D not certain. Between the trimmed V and J ends, which lost 6 bases and 8 bases, there was a span of 2 bases. This CDR3 contains 9 residues. The V gene's germline CDR1 is MNHNS and CDR2 SASEGT. The CDR3 sequence is CASRDEQFF. CDR3 bases: TGTGCCAGCAGGGATGAGCAGTTCTTC.

This clonotype has more than one count but fewer than ten. V usage is TRBV4-1 and J usage is TRBJ2-3, with unresolved D. Per the germline V gene, CDR1 is MGHRA and CDR2 is YSYEKL. This CDR3 has 16 residues. V lost 0 bases, J lost 7 bases, and 17 bases lay in between. In DNA, the CDR3 is TGCGCCAGCAGCCAAGAACCCTACCGCCACACGAATACGCAGTATTTT. Amino acids: CASSQEPYRHTNTQYF.

Only a few counts were recorded for this clonotype. The chain joins TRBV28 to TRBJ1-5; 9 bases fit TRBD1. Germline-derived CDR1 and CDR2 are MDHEN and SYDVKM. CDR3 size: 16 residues. V shed 7 bases and J 6 bases; nucleotides not matched to a gene: 13. The CDR3 loop is CASTLDGTGTGQPQHF. The CDR3 DNA is TGTGCCAGCACCTTGGATGGGACAGGGACGGGTCAGCCCCAGCATTTT. Filled out from reference TRBV28 and TRBJ1-5, the complete variable domain reads DVKVTQSSRYLVKRTGEKVFLECVQDMDHENMFWYRQDPGLGLRLIYFSYDVKMKEKGDIPEGYSVSREKKERFSLILESASTNQTSMYLCASTLDGTGTGQPQHFGDGTRLSIL.

This clonotype was detected ten times or more. The chain is built from TRBV9 and TRBJ2-7; 9 bases are shared with TRBD2. Germline CDR1 SGDLS, CDR2 YYNGEE. This CDR3 is 15 amino acids long. Trimming removed 3 bases from V and 2 bases from J; junction bases left unmatched: 6. CDR3 region: CASSGQSGRTYEQYF. The CDR3 nucleotides are TGTGCCAGCAGCGGGCAGAGCGGGAGGACCTACGAGCAGTACTTC.

This clonotype was seen a few times. The V call is TRBV7-9, the J call TRBJ2-6; D might be TRBD1 or TRBD2, each matching 6 bases. The CDR3 runs to 16 residues. CDR1 SEHNR and CDR2 FQNEAQ come from the germline V gene (reference sequence). V was clipped by 5 bases and J by 0 bases, with 11 bases between them. CDR3 in DNA: TGTGCCAGCAGCCAAAAGGGGGGCTCTGGGGCCAACGTCCTGACTTTC. Residues: CASSQKGGSGANVLTF.

This rearrangement joins TRBV12-3 or TRBV12-4 to TRBJ2-1; possibly TRBD2 for D (7 bases). V shed 6 bases and J shed 4 bases, with 13 bases lying between them. The CDR3 is 14 amino acids. For the CDR3, the DNA is TGTGCCAGCAGGAATAGGGGGGGATACAATGAGCAGTTCTTC. Its translation is CASRNRGGYNEQFF.

This clonotype has more than one count but fewer than ten. The chain uses TRBV13 and TRBJ2-7; D may be TRBD2 (6 bases). The ends were cut back, 0 bases at V and 2 bases at J, with 11 bases in the middle. Germline-derived CDR1 and CDR2 are PRHDT and FYEKMQ (reference sequence). This CDR3 spans 15 amino acids. CDR3: CASSLGLGGPYEQYF. CDR3 nucleotide sequence: TGTGCCAGCAGCTTAGGCCTGGGGGGACCCTACGAGCAGTACTTC.

The chain has TRBV5-1 and TRBJ1-5; tentatively, D is TRBD1 (6 bases). The CDR3 runs to 16 residues. V lost 1 base and J 0 bases, leaving 11 bases between the germline ends. Germline CDR1 and CDR2: SGHRS and YFSETQ. The CDR3 DNA reads TGCGCCAGCAGCTTGTCGGGGGCCTATAGCAATCAGCCCCAGCATTTT. Translation: CASSLSGAYSNQPQHF.

This clonotype was seen a few times. The chain recombines TRBV5-1 with TRBJ2-7; the D gene could be TRBD1 or TRBD2 (5 bases each). The CDR3 totals 13 residues. Germline V gene lookup returns CDR1 SGHRS and CDR2 YFSETQ. The V and J ends lost 5 bases and 4 bases respectively, with 13 bases between them. The CDR3: CASRFLGEYEQYF. CDR3 DNA sequence: TGCGCCAGCAGGTTTTTGGGGGAATACGAGCAGTACTTC. The whole variable domain, filled in from reference TRBV5-1 and TRBJ2-7, reads KAGVTQTPRYLIKTRGQQVTLSCSPISGHRSVSWYQQTPGQGLQFLFEYFSETQRNKGNFPGRFSGRQFSNSRSEMNVSTLELGDSALYLCASRFLGEYEQYFGPGTRLTVT.

There are many counts of this clonotype. One junction end does not reproduce the germline sequence, and a read error may be involved. The chain combines TRBV5-1 with TRBJ1-1; D may be TRBD1 (6 bases). The CDR3 extends over 14 amino acids. Germline assignment: CDR1 SGHRS and CDR2 YFSETQ. As DNA, the CDR3 is TGTGCCAGCTCTCTACAGGGAGCGAACACTGAAGCTTTCTTT. Amino acid sequence: CASSLQGANTEAFF.

Many counts were recorded for this clonotype. The V gene is TRBV7-8, the J gene TRBJ2-1; a possible D gene is TRBD2 (5 bases). This CDR3 region has 15 residues. The ends were cut back, 10 bases at V and 9 bases at J, with 25 bases in the middle. From germline, CDR1 is SGHVS and CDR2 FQNEAQ. CDR3 DNA: TGTGCCACAAGGCGGGTTGGCAAGCTGATAAGTGAGCAGTTCTTC. As protein: CATRRVGKLISEQFF.

This clonotype turned up a few times. The genes are TRBV5-6 and TRBJ2-1, with a weak D call TRBD2 (5 bases). The germline V gene encodes CDR1 SGHDT and CDR2 YYEEEE. The CDR3 has 12 residues. V lost 4 bases to trimming and J lost 7 bases, with 9 bases between them. CDR3 DNA sequence: TGTGCCAGCAGCCCGGACTTGAATGAGCAGTTCTTC. Encoded protein: CASSPDLNEQFF.

The sample holds a few counts of this clonotype. V usage is TRBV7-3 and J usage is TRBJ1-6, with 10 bases that match TRBD1. CDR3 size: 14 residues. J was trimmed by 10 bases and V by 2 bases; bases with no gene match: 2. Germline V gene data show CDR1 as SGHTA and CDR2 as FQGTGA. The CDR3 sequence is CASSLGTGASPLHF. The DNA of the CDR3 is TGTGCCAGCAGCTTAGGGACAGGGGCCTCACCCCTCCACTTT.

The chain combines TRBV10-3 with TRBJ2-2; 10 nucleotides align to TRBD1. Germline CDR1 reads ENHRY; CDR2 reads SYGVKD. The CDR3 length is 16 residues. V lost 3 bases, J lost 4 bases, and 5 bases stayed unmatched. CDR3: CAISEQGQGSTGELFF. CDR3 nucleotides: TGTGCCATCAGTGAACAGGGACAGGGGAGCACCGGGGAGCTGTTTTTT.

V usage is TRBV5-1 and J usage is TRBJ2-2, with 10 bases aligning to TRBD1. This CDR3 is 20 amino acids long. V lost 4 bases and J lost 0; bases outside the gene matches: 15. Germline CDR1 is SGHRS and CDR2 is YFSETQ. The CDR3 DNA is TGCGCCAGCAGCCCCCGACAGGGGGCAGGCCTAGCGGCGAACACCGGGGAGCTGTTTTTT. Protein product: CASSPRQGAGLAANTGELFF. Together with reference TRBV5-1 and TRBJ2-2, the CDR3 gives the full variable domain: KAGVTQTPRYLIKTRGQQVTLSCSPISGHRSVSWYQQTPGQGLQFLFEYFSETQRNKGNFPGRFSGRQFSNSRSEMNVSTLELGDSALYLCASSPRQGAGLAANTGELFFGEGSRLTVL.

V usage is TRBV11-2 and J usage is TRBJ2-4; possibly TRBD1 for D (5 bases). Trimming pared 5 bases from V and 0 bases from J, leaving 17 bases between. The CDR3 extends over 17 amino acids. Germline V CDR1 and CDR2: SGHAT, FQNNGV. The CDR3 region has the DNA TGTGCCAGCAGCCGTCTTGGGGAAACAGGAGCCAAAAACATTCAGTACTTC. Translation: CASSRLGETGAKNIQYF.

V and J are TRBV6-4 and TRBJ2-1; D is possibly TRBD2 (6 bases). This CDR3 has 15 residues. Deletions cut 7 bases from V and 4 bases from J, with 17 bases between. Germline V lookup: CDR1 MRHNA, CDR2 SNTAGT. The CDR3 protein is CASTLHSGSYNEQFF. For the CDR3, the DNA is TGTGCCAGCACCCTTCATAGCGGATCTTACAATGAGCAGTTCTTC.

In its sample, this clonotype was seen many times. This chain links TRBV11-1 with TRBJ2-7; 8 nucleotides match TRBD2. This CDR3 comprises 18 residues. Germline CDR1 and CDR2: SGHAT and FQDESV (reference sequence). After removal of 1 base from V and 4 bases from J, the junction contained 15 bases not matched to a gene. The CDR3 protein is CASSLDLAGWAPNYEQYF. The CDR3 region has the DNA TGTGCCAGCAGCTTAGACTTAGCGGGATGGGCCCCAAATTACGAGCAGTACTTC. The full variable domain, completed using reference TRBV11-1 and TRBJ2-7, is EAEVAQSPRYKITEKSQAVAFWCDPISGHATLYWYRQILGQGPELLVQFQDESVVDDSQLPKDRFSAERLKGVDSTLKIQPAELGDSAMYLCASSLDLAGWAPNYEQYFGPGTRLTVT.

This chain joins TRBV20-1 and TRBJ1-1; D ambiguous. Germline assignment: CDR1 DFQATT and CDR2 SNEGSKA (reference sequence). This CDR3 is built from 14 residues. Trimming shortened V by 3 bases and J by 1 base, and 12 bases separated the two germline ends. CDR3 nucleotides: TGCAGTGCTAGTGTCTTTGGAGCGAACACTGAAGCTTTCTTT. Its protein product is CSASVFGANTEAFF.

This clonotype has a handful of counts. The CDR3 protein is CSAREGFRAAPLNTEAFF. CDR3 coding DNA: TGCAGTGCTAGAGAGGGATTCCGGGCCGCCCCCCTGAACACTGAAGCTTTCTTT. This chain joins TRBV20-1 and TRBJ1-1; D gene unclear. The CDR3 contains 18 residues. Germline CDR1 DFQATT, CDR2 SNEGSKA (reference sequence). Deletions cut 0 bases from V and 0 bases from J, with 20 bases between.

The J gene is TRBJ2-3, the V gene TRBV29-1; 8 nucleotides line up with TRBD2. The CDR3 is 17 residues long. V was clipped by 6 bases and J by 0 bases; unmatched bases: 14. Germline V gene data show CDR1 as SQVTM and CDR2 as ANQGSEA. In nucleotides, the CDR3 is TGCAGCGTCGCAGGACCCCTAGCGGGCCCGAGCACAGATACGCAGTATTTT. Translation: CSVAGPLAGPSTDTQYF.

There are a few counts of this clonotype. Here the CDR3 DNA reads TGTGCCAGCATACGAGCCCGACAGGCTTCTAATGAAAAACTGTTTTTT. Translated: CASIRARQASNEKLFF. The V and J genes are TRBV7-9 and TRBJ1-4; possibly TRBD1 for D (6 bases). CDR3 size: 16 residues. Germline V lookup: CDR1 SEHNR, CDR2 FQNEAQ (reference sequence). The V end lost 7 bases, the J end lost 3 bases, and 18 bases lay between the germline ends.

This clonotype has just a few counts. The chain couples TRBV11-2 to TRBJ1-5; tentative D call: TRBD1 (5 bases). The CDR3 extends over 16 amino acids. Trimming pared 5 bases from V and 4 bases from J, leaving 18 bases between. Germline V gene sequence: CDR1 SGHAT, CDR2 FQNNGV. CDR3 DNA: TGTGCCAGCAGCCGAACCGGAGGGGCGCTGAATCAGCCCCAGCATTTT. Its translation is CASSRTGGALNQPQHF.

The rearrangement joins TRBV18 to TRBJ2-1, with 7 bases fitting TRBD2. CDR3 size: 15 residues. The J segment lost 4 bases and the V segment lost 3 bases, leaving 6 bases of the junction unmatched. The germline V gene encodes CDR1 KGHSH and CDR2 LQKENI. The CDR3 here is CASSPNRGEYNEQFF. The CDR3 DNA is TGTGCCAGCTCACCGAACCGGGGGGAATACAATGAGCAGTTCTTC.

CDR3 sequence reads: CASSWEGAKDGELFF. CDR3 bases: TGTGCCAGCAGTTGGGAGGGGGCGAAGGACGGGGAGCTGTTTTTT. This sequence joins TRBV6-5 and TRBJ2-2; the D gene could be TRBD1 or TRBD2 (7 bases each). In germline, CDR1 is MNHEY, CDR2 SVGAGI. The CDR3 has 15 residues. Trimming stripped 4 bases from V and 7 bases from J, with 16 bases between.

The chain has TRBV27 and TRBJ2-5, with D perhaps matching TRBD2 (6 bases). CDR1 is MNHEY, CDR2 SMNVEV, per germline (reference sequence). Trimming cost V 8 bases and J 7 bases, with 11 bases left between them. This CDR3 is built from 11 residues. CDR3 in DNA: TGTGCCAGCGGGTGGAGGGGGACCCAGTACTTC. Encoded protein: CASGWRGTQYF.

This clonotype has only a few counts. The chain combines TRBV5-1 with TRBJ2-3, with 15 bases identical to TRBD2. CDR1 SGHRS and CDR2 YFSETQ come from the germline V gene. This CDR3 region has 16 residues. Germline trimming cut 3 bases from V and 8 bases from J; bases unmatched to any gene: 7. The CDR3 coding sequence is TGCGCCAGCAGCTCCGGACTAGCGGGAGGGCTAGGTACGCAGTATTTT. Translating gives CASSSGLAGGLGTQYF.

In its sample, this clonotype was seen many times. The chain joins TRBV5-6 to TRBJ2-1; D gene unclear. CDR3 length: 14 residues. Germline V gene sequence: CDR1 SGHDT, CDR2 YYEEEE. V gave up 3 bases and J gave up 0 bases, with 7 bases separating them. The CDR3 nucleotides are TGTGCCAGCAGCTACATCTCCTCCTACAATGAGCAGTTCTTC. Its translation is CASSYISSYNEQFF.

This clonotype occurred a few times. This sequence joins TRBV19 and TRBJ2-7; 8 positions agree with TRBD1. The junction had 8 bases not matched to a gene; V was cut back by 7 bases and J by 12 bases. Looked up from germline, CDR1 is LNHDA and CDR2 is SQIVND (reference sequence). This CDR3 contains 11 residues. The CDR3 DNA follows: TGTGCCAGTAAGGACGGTCAGGGGGCGTACTTC. This gives the protein CASKDGQGAYF. Drawing the rest from reference TRBV19 and TRBJ2-7, the complete variable domain is DGGITQSPKYLFRKEGQNVTLSCEQNLNHDAMYWYRQDPGQGLRLIYYSQIVNDFQKGDIAEGYSVSREKKESFPLTVTSAQKNPTAFYLCASKDGQGAYFGPGTRLTVT.

This clonotype was seen only a few times. V gene TRBV4-1 combines with J gene TRBJ2-5; D unresolved. Germline assignment: CDR1 MGHRA and CDR2 YSYEKL. Trimming removed 2 bases from V and 2 bases from J, with 18 bases in between. This CDR3 has 17 amino acids. The DNA for the CDR3 is TGCGCCAGCAGCCAAATCCCTAGTCCTTCCCCTCAAGAGACCCAGTACTTC. Amino acids: CASSQIPSPSPQETQYF.